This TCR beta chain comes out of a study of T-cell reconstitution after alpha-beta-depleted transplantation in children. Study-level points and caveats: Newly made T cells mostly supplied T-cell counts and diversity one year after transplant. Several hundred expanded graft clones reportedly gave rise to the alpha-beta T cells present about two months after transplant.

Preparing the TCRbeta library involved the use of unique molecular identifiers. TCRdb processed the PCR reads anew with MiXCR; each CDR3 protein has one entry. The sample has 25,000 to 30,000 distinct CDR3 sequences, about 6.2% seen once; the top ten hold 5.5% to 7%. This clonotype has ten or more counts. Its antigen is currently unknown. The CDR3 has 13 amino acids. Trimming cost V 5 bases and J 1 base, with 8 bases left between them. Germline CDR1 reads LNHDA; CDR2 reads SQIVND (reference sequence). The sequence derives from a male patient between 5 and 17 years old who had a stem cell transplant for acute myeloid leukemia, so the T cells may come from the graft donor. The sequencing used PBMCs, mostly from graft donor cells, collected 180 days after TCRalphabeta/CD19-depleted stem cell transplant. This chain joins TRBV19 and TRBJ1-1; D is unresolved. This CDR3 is CASSPTGNTEAFF. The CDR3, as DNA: TGTGCCAGTAGTCCGACGGGGAACACTGAAGCTTTCTTT.